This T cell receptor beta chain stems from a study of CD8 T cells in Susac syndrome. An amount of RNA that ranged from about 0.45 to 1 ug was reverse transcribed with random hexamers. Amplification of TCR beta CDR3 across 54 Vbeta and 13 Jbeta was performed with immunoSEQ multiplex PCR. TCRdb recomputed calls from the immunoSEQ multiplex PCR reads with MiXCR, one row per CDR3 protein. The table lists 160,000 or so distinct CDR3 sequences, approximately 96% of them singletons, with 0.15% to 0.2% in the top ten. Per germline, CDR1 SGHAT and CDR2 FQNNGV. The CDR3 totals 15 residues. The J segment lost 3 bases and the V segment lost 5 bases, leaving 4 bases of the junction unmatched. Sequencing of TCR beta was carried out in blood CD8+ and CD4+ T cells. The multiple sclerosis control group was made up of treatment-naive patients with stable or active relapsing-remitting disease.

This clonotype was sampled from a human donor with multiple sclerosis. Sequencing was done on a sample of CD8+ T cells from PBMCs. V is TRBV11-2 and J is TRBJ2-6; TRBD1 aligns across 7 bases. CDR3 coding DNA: TGTGCCAGCAGCACAGGGGCGGGTGGGGCCAACGTCCTGACTTTC. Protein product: CASSTGAGGANVLTF.